These T cell receptor beta chains were read from a single sample in a study of shared clonotypes between healthy human individuals. Only in-frame clones appear in the TCRdb table, and some are missing; sequencing was by immunoSEQ multiplex PCR. The table has 600,000 to 750,000 clones, about nine tenths seen once. Sequencing was carried out using memory CD8+ T cells from PBMCs. These receptors came from a young man in good health. Some clones in this sample may be carry-over from other donors' samples. Both conserved end residues are part of each CDR3. D genes are given only for firm matches. Expanded clones are given a class, and other clones once, few, many or no size at all.

clone size: NA
D gene: NA
CDR3 length: 14
J gene: TRBJ2-7
V gene: TRBV28
CDR3 protein: CASSPLLESYEQYF
CDR3 DNA: TGTGCCAGCAGCCCACTCCTGGAGTCCTACGAGCAGTACTTC

clone size: NA
D gene: TRBD1
CDR3 length: 15
J gene: TRBJ1-3
V gene: TRBV13
CDR3 protein: CASSLGQGAGNTIYF
CDR3 DNA: TGTGCCAGCAGCTTAGGACAGGGGGCTGGAAACACCATATATTTT

clone size: NA
D gene: TRBD1
CDR3 length: 15
J gene: TRBJ2-1
V gene: TRBV6-1
CDR3 protein: CASSAGQGAHPEQFF
CDR3 DNA: TGTGCCAGCAGTGCCGGACAGGGGGCGCATCCAGAGCAGTTCTTC

clone size: NA
D gene: NA
CDR3 length: 14
J gene: TRBJ2-7
V gene: TRBV21-1
CDR3 protein: CASNGGSGKNEQYF
CDR3 DNA: TGTGCCAGCAACGGAGGATCGGGGAAGAACGAGCAGTACTTC

clone size: once
D gene: NA
CDR3 length: 15
J gene: TRBJ2-1
V gene: TRBV11-3
CDR3 protein: CASSPYGEDYNEQFF
CDR3 DNA: TGTGCCAGCAGCCCATATGGCGAGGACTACAATGAGCAGTTCTTC

clone size: once
D gene: TRBD1
CDR3 length: 15
J gene: TRBJ2-7
V gene: TRBV5-1
CDR3 protein: CASSLRDRASYEQYF
CDR3 DNA: TGCGCCAGCAGCCTCCGGGACAGGGCCTCCTACGAGCAGTACTTC

clone size: NA
D gene: NA
CDR3 length: 17
J gene: TRBJ2-1
V gene: TRBV9
CDR3 protein: CASSAGLRIDSYNEQFF
CDR3 DNA: TGTGCCAGCAGCGCTGGGCTCAGAATAGACTCCTACAATGAGCAGTTCTTC

clone size: few
D gene: NA
CDR3 length: 10
J gene: TRBJ1-1
V gene: TRBV28
CDR3 protein: CASRDFEAFF
CDR3 DNA: TGTGCCAGCCGTGACTTTGAAGCTTTCTTT

clone size: NA
D gene: NA
CDR3 length: 14
J gene: TRBJ2-7
V gene: TRBV7-9
CDR3 protein: CASSLPGASYEQYF
CDR3 DNA: TGTGCCAGCAGCTTACCAGGGGCCTCCTACGAGCAGTACTTC

clone size: NA
D gene: NA
CDR3 length: 11
J gene: TRBJ1-2
V gene: TRBV7-8
CDR3 protein: CASSPQDGYTF
CDR3 DNA: TGTGCCAGCAGCCCTCAAGACGGCTACACCTTC

clone size: NA
D gene: NA
CDR3 length: 17
J gene: TRBJ2-1
V gene: TRBV19
CDR3 protein: CASSKPLAGSAYNEQFF
CDR3 DNA: TGTGCCAGTAGTAAGCCCCTCGCGGGATCTGCCTACAATGAGCAGTTCTTC

clone size: NA
D gene: TRBD1
CDR3 length: 15
J gene: TRBJ1-2
V gene: TRBV19
CDR3 protein: CASSIRSGQVYGYTF
CDR3 DNA: TGTGCCAGTAGTATTAGATCCGGACAGGTCTATGGCTACACCTTC

clone size: NA
D gene: NA
CDR3 length: 14
J gene: TRBJ1-4
V gene: TRBV2
CDR3 protein: CASSEQGAGEKLFF
CDR3 DNA: TGTGCCAGCAGTGAACAGGGAGCAGGTGAAAAACTGTTTTTT

clone size: few
D gene: NA
CDR3 length: 14
J gene: TRBJ1-2
V gene: TRBV7-9
CDR3 protein: CASSPEVRNYGYTF
CDR3 DNA: TGTGCCAGCAGCCCGGAGGTGAGAAACTATGGCTACACCTTC

clone size: NA
D gene: NA
CDR3 length: 13
J gene: TRBJ1-1
V gene: TRBV29-1
CDR3 protein: CSVGGGQNTEAFF
CDR3 DNA: TGCAGCGTTGGAGGGGGGCAGAACACTGAAGCTTTCTTT

clone size: NA
D gene: NA
CDR3 length: 17
J gene: TRBJ2-5
V gene: TRBV6-7
CDR3 protein: CASSYSPTYTAAETQYF
CDR3 DNA: TGTGCCAGCAGTTACTCGCCAACCTACACTGCCGCGGAGACCCAGTACTTC

clone size: once
D gene: NA
CDR3 length: 14
J gene: TRBJ2-1
V gene: TRBV7-2
CDR3 protein: CASSLAPAYNEQFF
CDR3 DNA: TGTGCCAGCAGCTTAGCACCTGCTTACAATGAGCAGTTCTTC

clone size: NA
D gene: TRBD2
CDR3 length: 15
J gene: TRBJ2-7
V gene: TRBV6-6
CDR3 protein: CASSYSPPGGHEQYF
CDR3 DNA: TGTGCCAGCAGTTACTCCCCTCCGGGAGGACACGAGCAGTACTTC

clone size: NA
D gene: TRBD2
CDR3 length: 14
J gene: TRBJ2-7
V gene: TRBV28
CDR3 protein: CASSQERELDEQYF
CDR3 DNA: TGTGCCAGCAGTCAGGAGCGGGAGTTGGACGAGCAGTACTTC

clone size: NA
D gene: NA
CDR3 length: 16
J gene: TRBJ1-2
V gene: TRBV19
CDR3 protein: CASSIFLPGANYGYTF
CDR3 DNA: TGTGCCAGTAGTATTTTCTTGCCAGGGGCTAACTATGGCTACACCTTC

clone size: NA
D gene: TRBD2
CDR3 length: 19
J gene: TRBJ2-1
V gene: TRBV13
CDR3 protein: CASSPLPPRAGDRGDEQFF
CDR3 DNA: TGTGCCAGCAGCCCACTACCCCCCCGAGCGGGAGATCGTGGCGATGAGCAGTTCTTC

clone size: NA
D gene: NA
CDR3 length: 12
J gene: TRBJ2-7
V gene: TRBV13
CDR3 protein: CASSLRSGEQYF
CDR3 DNA: TGTGCCAGCAGCTTACGATCGGGCGAGCAGTACTTC

clone size: NA
D gene: NA
CDR3 length: 15
J gene: TRBJ2-1
V gene: TRBV11-3
CDR3 protein: CASSLGGSSYNEQFF
CDR3 DNA: TGTGCCAGCAGCTTAGGAGGGAGCTCCTACAATGAGCAGTTCTTC

clone size: NA
D gene: NA
CDR3 length: 15
J gene: TRBJ2-7
V gene: TRBV13
CDR3 protein: CASSLSGETAYEQYF
CDR3 DNA: TGTGCCAGCAGCTTAAGTGGGGAGACCGCCTACGAGCAGTACTTC

clone size: NA
D gene: TRBD1
CDR3 length: 14
J gene: TRBJ2-7
V gene: TRBV14
CDR3 protein: CASSQTGRSGEQYF
CDR3 DNA: TGTGCCAGCAGCCAGACAGGGCGATCGGGGGAGCAGTACTTC

clone size: NA
D gene: TRBD2
CDR3 length: 17
J gene: TRBJ2-7
V gene: TRBV7-2
CDR3 protein: CASVPGRVKRDPYEQYF
CDR3 DNA: TGTGCCAGCGTGCCGGGCAGGGTAAAGCGGGATCCCTACGAGCAGTACTTC

clone size: few
D gene: NA
CDR3 length: 13
J gene: TRBJ1-5
V gene: TRBV19
CDR3 protein: CASNDRSNQPQHF
CDR3 DNA: TGTGCCAGTAATGACAGGAGCAATCAGCCCCAGCATTTT

clone size: NA
D gene: TRBD1
CDR3 length: 18
J gene: TRBJ1-4
V gene: TRBV11-2
CDR3 protein: CASSSGQGSLPANEKLFF
CDR3 DNA: TGTGCCAGCAGCTCCGGACAGGGTTCGCTTCCAGCTAATGAAAAACTGTTTTTT

clone size: once
D gene: NA
CDR3 length: 15
J gene: TRBJ1-6
V gene: TRBV13
CDR3 protein: CASSAGDGSNSPLHF
CDR3 DNA: TGTGCCAGCAGCGCTGGGGACGGGAGTAATTCACCCCTCCACTTT

clone size: NA
D gene: NA
CDR3 length: 16
J gene: TRBJ1-2
V gene: TRBV30
CDR3 protein: CAWTSRDNPVGTGYTF
CDR3 DNA: TGTGCCTGGACAAGCCGGGACAACCCCGTGGGGACTGGCTACACCTTC